This T cell receptor (beta chain) was recorded in a study of CD8+ T cells in alopecia areata. There are 16 residues in the CDR3. Germline V lookup: CDR1 MNHNY, CDR2 SVGAGI (reference sequence). V was pared by 2 bases and J by 3 bases, with 10 bases of the junction left unmatched. It was cDNA, reverse transcribed from extracted RNA, that served as the sequencing template. Only in-frame clones appear in the TCRdb table, and some are missing; sequencing was by immunoSEQ multiplex PCR. The sample lists a few hundred thousand clones; over 40% were seen once. Treatment reported: oral pan-JAK inhibitor, 5-10 mg twice daily.

The chain carries TRBV6-6 and TRBJ2-7, with 7 bases identical to TRBD2. The clonotype was recovered from a human donor with alopecia areata. Sample: CD4+ T cells sorted from blood, taken at roughly week 36, from a patient treated with tofacitinib. The CDR3 DNA follows: TGTGCCAGCAGTTACGGTAATTGGCGGGAGAACTACGAGCAGTACTTC. Amino acid sequence: CASSYGNWRENYEQYF.